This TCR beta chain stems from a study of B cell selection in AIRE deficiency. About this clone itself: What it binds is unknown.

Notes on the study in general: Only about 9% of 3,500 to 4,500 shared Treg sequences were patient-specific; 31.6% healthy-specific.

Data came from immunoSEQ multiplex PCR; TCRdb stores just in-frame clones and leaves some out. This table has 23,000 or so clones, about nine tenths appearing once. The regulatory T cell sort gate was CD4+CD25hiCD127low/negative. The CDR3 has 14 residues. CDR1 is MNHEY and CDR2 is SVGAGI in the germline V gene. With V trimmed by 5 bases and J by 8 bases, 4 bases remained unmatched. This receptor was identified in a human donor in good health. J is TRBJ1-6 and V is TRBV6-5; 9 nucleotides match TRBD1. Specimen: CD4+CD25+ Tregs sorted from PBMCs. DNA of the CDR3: TGTGCCAGCAGTAGACAGGGGGAAGATTCACCCCTCCACTTT. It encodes CASSRQGEDSPLHF.